The 16 T cell receptor beta chains listed next were all sequenced from one sample in a study of blood T cells in healthy people across ages. Primers used in a second PCR of roughly 6 to 12 cycles were a sample-barcoded 5' primer and a J-beta primer mix. TCRdb reanalysed the 5' RACE reads using MiXCR and keeps one entry per CDR3 protein. This table has about 1.6 million distinct CDR3 sequences, about 31% appearing once. The sequenced sample consisted of blood. The receptors come from a woman between 25 and 40 years old in good health.

Points on this clonotype: Relative to the germline gene, one junction end is altered; a read error may explain this. The CDR3 loop is CSTSHSSDKNIQYF. CDR3 DNA: TGCAGTACTAGTCACAGCTCTGACAAAAACATTCAGTACTTC. The V gene is TRBV20-1, the J gene TRBJ2-4; the D gene is possibly TRBD2 (5 bases). Germline values: CDR1 DFQATT, CDR2 SNEGSKA (reference sequence). This CDR3 has 14 amino acids.

This clonotype showed up many times. This chain uses TRBV4-1 with TRBJ2-1; 9 bases fit TRBD1. The germline V gene has CDR1 MGHRA and CDR2 YSYEKL. CDR3 size: 15 residues. J was trimmed by 12 bases and V by 0 bases; bases with no gene match: 9. DNA for the CDR3: TGCGCCAGCAGCCAAGAAGAAGGGACAGGGAGGTGGCAGTTCTTC. Translated: CASSQEEGTGRWQFF.

Worth noting for this clonotype: A much larger clone differs by one base, so this may be a read error. Given the absence of the conserved phenylalanine or tryptophan at the CDR3 end, a read error is likely. J is TRBJ2-5 and V is TRBV7-8, with 12 bases aligning to TRBD2. V was pared by 1 base and J by 1 base, with 1 base of the junction left unmatched. The CDR3 spans 16 residues. Per germline, CDR1 SGHVS and CDR2 FQNEAQ. CDR3 DNA: TGTGCCAGCAGCTTAGGACTAGCGGGGGTCCAAGAGACCCAGTACTAC. Protein product: CASSLGLAGVQETQYY.

This clonotype has only a few counts. The chain combines TRBV28 with TRBJ2-7; 7 bases map to TRBD2. CDR1 is MDHEN and CDR2 is SYDVKM in the germline V gene. Trimming removed 6 bases from V and 3 bases from J; junction bases left unmatched: 14. The CDR3 has 16 residues. The CDR3 bases are TGTGCCAGCAGCCCCGGGGCGGGAGCCCCGGACTACGAGCAGTACTTC. Protein product: CASSPGAGAPDYEQYF.

This clonotype turned up a few times. This sequence joins TRBV7-6 and TRBJ1-4; a possible D gene is TRBD1 (6 bases). The V gene's germline CDR1 is SGHVS and CDR2 FNYEAQ. Trimming pared 8 bases from V and 5 bases from J, leaving 12 bases between. The CDR3 covers 13 residues. The CDR3 nucleotides are TGTGCCAGCCAGGGGAACCGGAATGAAAAACTGTTTTTT. Amino acids: CASQGNRNEKLFF.

This clonotype was counted a few times. This chain uses TRBV20-1 with TRBJ1-2; D perhaps matches TRBD1 (5 bases). Germline CDR1 and CDR2: DFQATT and SNEGSKA (reference sequence). Trimming left V 0 bases short and J 2 bases short, with 10 bases between. CDR3 length: 14 amino acids. CDR3 sequence: CSARDPHRNYGYTF. The CDR3 nucleotides are TGCAGTGCTAGAGATCCTCACAGGAACTATGGCTACACCTTC.

J is TRBJ2-1 and V is TRBV20-1, with 10 bases lining up with TRBD2. The CDR3 loop spans 15 amino acids. V lost 5 bases to trimming and J lost 4 bases; unmatched junction nucleotides: 8. Germline CDR1 reads DFQATT; CDR2 reads SNEGSKA (reference sequence). CDR3 region: CSAFPTSGTYNEQFF. Here the CDR3 DNA reads TGCAGTGCTTTCCCCACTAGCGGGACTTACAATGAGCAGTTCTTC.

The chain has TRBV6-2 or TRBV6-3 and TRBJ2-1; the match to TRBD2 covers 13 bases. Trimming cost V 5 bases and J 7 bases; bases outside gene matches: 8. Germline-derived CDR1 and CDR2 are MNHEY and SVGEGT. The CDR3 contains 16 residues. As DNA, the CDR3 is TGTGCCAGCAGTGAGCGGACTAGCGGGAGCTCTAATGAGCAGTTCTTC. It yields the protein CASSERTSGSSNEQFF.

The chain employs TRBV12-3 or TRBV12-4 and TRBJ1-2; D ambiguous. V shed 6 bases and J shed 6 bases, with 14 bases lying between them. This CDR3 comprises 13 residues. CDR3 nucleotides: TGTGCCAGCAGCACTGACGGTTTCGATGGCTACACCTTC. It yields the protein CASSTDGFDGYTF.

This clonotype has a count of ten or more. This chain connects TRBV29-1 to TRBJ2-5; 7 bases are shared with TRBD1. The J segment lost 1 base and the V segment lost 4 bases, leaving 9 bases of the junction unmatched. Germline V gene data show CDR1 as SQVTM and CDR2 as ANQGSEA. The CDR3 extends over 15 amino acids. The CDR3 reads CSVGQSGTAQETQYF. CDR3 nucleotides: TGCAGCGTTGGACAGTCCGGGACAGCCCAAGAGACCCAGTACTTC.

This clonotype was seen at least ten times. The chain carries TRBV7-9 and TRBJ2-7, with D tentatively TRBD1 or TRBD2 (5 bases each). The CDR3 spans 17 residues. CDR1 is SEHNR and CDR2 is FQNEAQ in the germline V gene (reference sequence). The ends were cut back, 4 bases at V and 2 bases at J, with 21 bases in the middle. The CDR3 DNA sequence: TGTGCCAGCAGCTCCGGGGCAGGCGGTCAAAGTACCTACGAGCAGTACTTC. This sequence encodes CASSSGAGGQSTYEQYF.

The rearrangement links TRBV9 to TRBJ2-7; a possible D gene is TRBD2 (6 bases). The CDR3 totals 15 residues. From germline, CDR1 is SGDLS and CDR2 YYNGEE. The DNA of the CDR3 is TGTGCCAGCAGCCCCCGGGTAGCGGAGACCTACGAGCTGTACGTC. Its translation: CASSPRVAETYELYV.

This chain uses TRBV7-9 with TRBJ2-1, with 9 bases matching TRBD2. Germline V gene data show CDR1 as SEHNR and CDR2 as FQNEAQ (reference sequence). This CDR3 comprises 16 residues. Trimming removed 5 bases from V and 4 bases from J; junction bases left unmatched: 9. CDR3 amino acids: CASSPTPSGVYNEQFF. Written as DNA, the CDR3 is TGTGCCAGCAGCCCCACCCCTAGCGGGGTTTACAATGAGCAGTTCTTC.

This clonotype showed up just once. The V and J genes are TRBV28 and TRBJ2-5, with D possibly matching TRBD1 (5 bases). In germline, CDR1 is MDHEN, CDR2 SYDVKM. V lost 5 bases and J lost 12, with 13 bases in between. The CDR3 loop spans 11 amino acids. For the CDR3, the DNA is TGTGCCAGCAGTGTTTCTGGCAGGGAGTACTTC. This codes for CASSVSGREYF.

The rearrangement joins TRBV7-9 to TRBJ2-1; D uncertain. CDR3 length: 12 residues. Germline CDR1 SEHNR, CDR2 FQNEAQ (reference sequence). The germline V and J ends were trimmed by 11 bases and 9 bases, with 17 bases remaining between them. CDR3 sequence: CALHGPYGEQFF. CDR3 in DNA: TGTGCCCTACACGGCCCGTATGGTGAGCAGTTCTTC.

The rearrangement links TRBV10-3 to TRBJ1-1; a weak D match, TRBD1 (6 bases). CDR3 length: 14 residues. Per germline, CDR1 ENHRY and CDR2 SYGVKD. Trimming left V 4 bases short and J 4 bases short, with 13 bases between. The CDR3 sequence is CAISGQGTGTEAFF. The CDR3 region has the DNA TGTGCCATCAGTGGCCAGGGGACGGGCACTGAAGCTTTCTTT.